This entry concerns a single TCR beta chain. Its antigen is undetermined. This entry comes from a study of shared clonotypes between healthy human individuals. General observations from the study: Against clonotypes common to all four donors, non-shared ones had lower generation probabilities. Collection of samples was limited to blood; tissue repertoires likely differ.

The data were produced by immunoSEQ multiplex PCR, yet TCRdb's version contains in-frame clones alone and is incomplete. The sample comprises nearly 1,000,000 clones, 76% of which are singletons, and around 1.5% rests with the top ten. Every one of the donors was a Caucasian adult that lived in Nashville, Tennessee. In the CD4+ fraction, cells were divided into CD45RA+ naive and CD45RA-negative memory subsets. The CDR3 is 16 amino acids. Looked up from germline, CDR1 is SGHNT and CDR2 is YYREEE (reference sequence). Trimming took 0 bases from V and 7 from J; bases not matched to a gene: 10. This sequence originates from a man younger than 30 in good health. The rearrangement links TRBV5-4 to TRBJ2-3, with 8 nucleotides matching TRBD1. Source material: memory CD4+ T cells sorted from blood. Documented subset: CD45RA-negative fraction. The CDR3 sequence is CASSLETGVIGHTQYF. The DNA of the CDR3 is TGTGCCAGCAGCTTGGAGACAGGGGTAATTGGGCATACGCAGTATTTT.